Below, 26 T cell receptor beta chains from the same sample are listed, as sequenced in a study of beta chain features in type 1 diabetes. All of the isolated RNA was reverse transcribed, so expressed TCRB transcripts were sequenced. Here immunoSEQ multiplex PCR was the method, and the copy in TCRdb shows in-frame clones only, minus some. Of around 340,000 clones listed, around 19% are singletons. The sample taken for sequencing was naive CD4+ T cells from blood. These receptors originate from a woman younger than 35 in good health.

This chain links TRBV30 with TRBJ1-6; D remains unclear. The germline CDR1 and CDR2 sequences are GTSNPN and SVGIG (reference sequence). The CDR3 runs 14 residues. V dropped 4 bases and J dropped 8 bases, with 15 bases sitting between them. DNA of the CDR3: TGTGCCTGGAAGTGGCATCTTGGAGATTCACCCCTCCACTTT. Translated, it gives CAWKWHLGDSPLHF.

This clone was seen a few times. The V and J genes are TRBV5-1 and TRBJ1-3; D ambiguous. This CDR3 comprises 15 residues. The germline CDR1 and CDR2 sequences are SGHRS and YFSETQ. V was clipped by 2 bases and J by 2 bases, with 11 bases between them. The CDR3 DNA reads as TGCGCCAGCAGCTTAGGCGGAAGTCCTGGAAACACCATATATTTT. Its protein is CASSLGGSPGNTIYF.

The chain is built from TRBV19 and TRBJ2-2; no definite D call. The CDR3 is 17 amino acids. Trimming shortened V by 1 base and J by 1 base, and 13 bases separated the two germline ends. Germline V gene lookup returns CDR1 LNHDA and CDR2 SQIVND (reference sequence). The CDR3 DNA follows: TGTGCCAGTAGTATAGCTCGGTTCAGGAAGAACACCGGGGAGCTGTTTTTT. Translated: CASSIARFRKNTGELFF.

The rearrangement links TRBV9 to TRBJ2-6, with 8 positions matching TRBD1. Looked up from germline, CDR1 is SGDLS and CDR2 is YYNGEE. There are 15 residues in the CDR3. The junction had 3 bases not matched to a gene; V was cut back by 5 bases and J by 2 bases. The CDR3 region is CASRDRETGANVLTF. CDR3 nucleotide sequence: TGTGCCAGCAGGGACAGGGAAACTGGGGCCAACGTCCTGACTTTC.

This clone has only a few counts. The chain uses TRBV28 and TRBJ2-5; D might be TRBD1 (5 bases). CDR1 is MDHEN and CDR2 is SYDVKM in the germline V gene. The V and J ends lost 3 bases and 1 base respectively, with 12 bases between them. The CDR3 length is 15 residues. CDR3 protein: CASSLGQGRQETQYF. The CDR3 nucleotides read TGTGCCAGCAGTTTGGGGCAGGGCCGCCAAGAGACCCAGTACTTC. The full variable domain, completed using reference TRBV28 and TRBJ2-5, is DVKVTQSSRYLVKRTGEKVFLECVQDMDHENMFWYRQDPGLGLRLIYFSYDVKMKEKGDIPEGYSVSREKKERFSLILESASTNQTSMYLCASSLGQGRQETQYFGPGTRLLVL.

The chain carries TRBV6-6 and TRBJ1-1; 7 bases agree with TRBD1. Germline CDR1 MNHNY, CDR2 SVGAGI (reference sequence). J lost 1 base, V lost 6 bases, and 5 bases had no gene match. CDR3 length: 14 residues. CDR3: CASRPTGKNTEAFF. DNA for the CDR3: TGTGCCAGCAGACCGACAGGGAAGAACACTGAAGCTTTCTTT.

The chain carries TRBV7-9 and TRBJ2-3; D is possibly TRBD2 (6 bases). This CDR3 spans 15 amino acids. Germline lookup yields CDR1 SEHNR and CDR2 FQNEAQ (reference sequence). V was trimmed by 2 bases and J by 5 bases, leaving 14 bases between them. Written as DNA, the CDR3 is TGTGCCAGCAGCTTACAAGGCGGGGTTTTAGATACGCAGTATTTT. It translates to CASSLQGGVLDTQYF.

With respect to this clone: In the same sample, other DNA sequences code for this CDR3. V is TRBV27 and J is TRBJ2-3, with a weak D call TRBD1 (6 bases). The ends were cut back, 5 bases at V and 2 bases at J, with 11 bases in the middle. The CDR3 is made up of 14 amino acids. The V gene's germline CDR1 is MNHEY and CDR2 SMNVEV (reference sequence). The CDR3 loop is CASSLQGSTDTQYF. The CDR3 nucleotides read TGTGCCAGCAGTCTACAGGGATCCACAGATACGCAGTATTTT.

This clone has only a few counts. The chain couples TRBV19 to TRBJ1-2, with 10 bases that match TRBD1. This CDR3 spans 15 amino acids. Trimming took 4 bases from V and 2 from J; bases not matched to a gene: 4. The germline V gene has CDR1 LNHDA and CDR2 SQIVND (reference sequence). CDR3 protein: CASSTPGQGNYGYTF. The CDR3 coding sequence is TGTGCCAGTAGTACTCCGGGACAGGGGAACTATGGCTACACCTTC.

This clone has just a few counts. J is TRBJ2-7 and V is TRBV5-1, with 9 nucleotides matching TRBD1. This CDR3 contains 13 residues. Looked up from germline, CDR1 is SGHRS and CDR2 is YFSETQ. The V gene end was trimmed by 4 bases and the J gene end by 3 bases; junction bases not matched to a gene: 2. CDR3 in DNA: TGCGCCAGCAGCGTGACAGGGGGCTACGAGCAGTACTTC. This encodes CASSVTGGYEQYF.

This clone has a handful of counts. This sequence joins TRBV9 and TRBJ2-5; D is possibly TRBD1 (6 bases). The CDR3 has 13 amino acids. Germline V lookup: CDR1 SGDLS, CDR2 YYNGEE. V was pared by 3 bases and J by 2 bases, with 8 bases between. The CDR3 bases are TGTGCCAGCAGCGGGACAGCTCAAGAGACCCAGTACTTC. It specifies CASSGTAQETQYF. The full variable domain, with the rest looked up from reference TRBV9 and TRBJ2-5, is DSGVTQTPKHLITATGQRVTLRCSPRSGDLSVYWYQQSLDQGLQFLIQYYNGEERAKGNILERFSAQQFPDLHSELNLSSLELGDSALYFCASSGTAQETQYFGPGTRLLVL.

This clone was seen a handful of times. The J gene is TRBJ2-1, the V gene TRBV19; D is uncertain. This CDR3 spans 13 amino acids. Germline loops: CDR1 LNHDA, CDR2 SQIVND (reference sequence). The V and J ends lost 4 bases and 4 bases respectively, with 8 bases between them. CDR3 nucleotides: TGTGCCAGTAGTACTACAGCTTACAATGAGCAGTTCTTC. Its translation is CASSTTAYNEQFF.

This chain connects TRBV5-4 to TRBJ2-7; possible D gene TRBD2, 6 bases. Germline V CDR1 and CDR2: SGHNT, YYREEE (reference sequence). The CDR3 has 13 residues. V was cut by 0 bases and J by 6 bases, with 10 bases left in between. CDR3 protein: CASSLEAGGEQYF. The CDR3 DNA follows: TGTGCCAGCAGCTTGGAGGCCGGGGGCGAGCAGTACTTC.

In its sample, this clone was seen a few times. The CDR3 DNA is TGTGCCAGCAGCTATAGCAATCAGCCCCAGCATTTT. It codes for CASSYSNQPQHF. The V call is TRBV2, the J call TRBJ1-5; D is uncertain. Per germline, CDR1 SNHLY and CDR2 FYNNEI. Trimming left V 6 bases short and J 0 bases short, with 3 bases between. The length of the CDR3 is 12 residues.

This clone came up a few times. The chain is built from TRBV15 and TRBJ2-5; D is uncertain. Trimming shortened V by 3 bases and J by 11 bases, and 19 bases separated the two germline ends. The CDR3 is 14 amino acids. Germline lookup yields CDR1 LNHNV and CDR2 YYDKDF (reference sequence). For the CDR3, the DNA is TGTGCCACCAGCAGTCTCAAGGCAGGTCCTGGGCAGTACTTC. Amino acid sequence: CATSSLKAGPGQYF.

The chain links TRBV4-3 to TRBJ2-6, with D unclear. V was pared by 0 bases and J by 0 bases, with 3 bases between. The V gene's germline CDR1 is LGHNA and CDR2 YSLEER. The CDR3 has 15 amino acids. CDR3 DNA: TGCGCCAGCAGCCAAGACCTCTCTGGGGCCAACGTCCTGACTTTC. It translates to CASSQDLSGANVLTF.

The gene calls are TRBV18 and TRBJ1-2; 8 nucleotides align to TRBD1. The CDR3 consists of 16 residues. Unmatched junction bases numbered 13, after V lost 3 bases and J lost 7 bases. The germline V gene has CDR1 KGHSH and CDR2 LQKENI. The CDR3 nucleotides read TGTGCCAGCTCACCCCCGAATCCGGGACAGGCGGTTGGCTACACCTTC. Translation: CASSPPNPGQAVGYTF.

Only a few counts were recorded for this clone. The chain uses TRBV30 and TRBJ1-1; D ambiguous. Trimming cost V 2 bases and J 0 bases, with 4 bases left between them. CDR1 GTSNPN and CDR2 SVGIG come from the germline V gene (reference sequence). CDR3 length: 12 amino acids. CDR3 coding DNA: TGTGCCTGGAGTCGTCTGAACACTGAAGCTTTCTTT. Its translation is CAWSRLNTEAFF.

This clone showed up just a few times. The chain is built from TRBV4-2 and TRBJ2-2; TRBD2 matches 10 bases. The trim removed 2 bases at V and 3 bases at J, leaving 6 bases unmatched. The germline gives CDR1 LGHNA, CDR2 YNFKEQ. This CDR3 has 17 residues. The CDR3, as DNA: TGTGCCAGCAGCCAAACGGAAGGACTAGCGGACACCGGGGAGCTGTTTTTT. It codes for CASSQTEGLADTGELFF.

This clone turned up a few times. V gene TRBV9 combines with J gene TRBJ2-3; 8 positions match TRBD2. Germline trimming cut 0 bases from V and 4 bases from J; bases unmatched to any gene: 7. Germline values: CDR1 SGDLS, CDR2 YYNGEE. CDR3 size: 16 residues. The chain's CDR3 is CASSVDRTGGPDTQYF. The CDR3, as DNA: TGTGCCAGCAGCGTAGATCGGACGGGAGGGCCAGATACGCAGTATTTT.

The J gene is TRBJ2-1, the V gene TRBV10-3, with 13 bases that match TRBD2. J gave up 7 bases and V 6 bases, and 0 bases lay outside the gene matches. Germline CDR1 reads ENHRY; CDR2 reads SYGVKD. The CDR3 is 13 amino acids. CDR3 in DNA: TGTGCCATCAGACTAGCGGGGGGGAATGAGCAGTTCTTC. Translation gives CAIRLAGGNEQFF.

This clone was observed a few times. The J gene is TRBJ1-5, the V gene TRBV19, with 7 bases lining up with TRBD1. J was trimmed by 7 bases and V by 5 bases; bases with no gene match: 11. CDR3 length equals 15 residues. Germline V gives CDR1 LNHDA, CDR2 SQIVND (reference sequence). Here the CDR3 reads CASSPRQGMGQPQHF. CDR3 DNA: TGTGCCAGTAGTCCGAGACAGGGTATGGGCCAGCCCCAGCATTTT.

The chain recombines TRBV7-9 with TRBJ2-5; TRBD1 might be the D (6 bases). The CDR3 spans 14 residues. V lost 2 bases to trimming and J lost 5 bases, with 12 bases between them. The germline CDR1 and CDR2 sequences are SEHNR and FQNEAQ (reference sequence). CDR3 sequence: CASSLQGPGETQYF. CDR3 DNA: TGTGCCAGCAGCTTACAGGGGCCGGGGGAGACCCAGTACTTC.

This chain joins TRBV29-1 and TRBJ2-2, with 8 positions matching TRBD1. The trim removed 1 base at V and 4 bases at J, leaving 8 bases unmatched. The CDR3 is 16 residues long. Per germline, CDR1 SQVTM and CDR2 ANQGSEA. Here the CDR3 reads CSVEVLDRGLTGELFF. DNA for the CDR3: TGCAGCGTTGAAGTCCTAGACAGGGGACTCACCGGGGAGCTGTTTTTT.

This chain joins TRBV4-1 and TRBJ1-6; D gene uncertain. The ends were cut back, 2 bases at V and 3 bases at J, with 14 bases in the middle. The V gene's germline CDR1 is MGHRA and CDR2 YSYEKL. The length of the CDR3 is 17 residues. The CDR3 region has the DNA TGCGCCAGCAGCCAATATTTCCGGAGGGACTATAATTCACCCCTCCACTTT. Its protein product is CASSQYFRRDYNSPLHF.

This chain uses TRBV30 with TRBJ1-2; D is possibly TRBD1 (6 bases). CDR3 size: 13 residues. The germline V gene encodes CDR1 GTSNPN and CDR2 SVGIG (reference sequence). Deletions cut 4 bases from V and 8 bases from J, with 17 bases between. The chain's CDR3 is CAWTLGAVGGYTF. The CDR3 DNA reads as TGTGCCTGGACCCTGGGGGCAGTGGGGGGCTACACCTTC.